Listed here is a single T cell receptor beta chain. The sample originates from a study of CD8 T cells in Susac syndrome. RNA in amounts of roughly 0.5 to 1 ug was reverse transcribed with random hexamers. TCR beta CDR3 was amplified by immunoSEQ covering 54 Vbeta and 13 Jbeta. Each CDR3 protein gets one entry after TCRdb re-called the immunoSEQ multiplex PCR reads with MiXCR. The sample has around 280,000 distinct CDR3 sequences, 90% to 95% seen once. This CDR3 is built from 14 residues. The germline gives CDR1 MNHNY, CDR2 SVGAGI (reference sequence). The V end lost 8 bases, the J end lost 8 bases, and 19 bases lay between the germline ends. TEMRA cells were FACS-enriched, unlike CD8+ and CD4+ T cells, which were negatively isolated.

The gene calls are TRBV6-6 and TRBJ2-1, with D tentatively TRBD1 (5 bases). The sequencing input was CD4+ T cells from PBMCs. This TCR was recovered from a human donor with multiple sclerosis. The CDR3 bases are TGTGCCAGCTTTCACGGAGACAGTAACGATGAGCAGTTCTTC. Translation: CASFHGDSNDEQFF.